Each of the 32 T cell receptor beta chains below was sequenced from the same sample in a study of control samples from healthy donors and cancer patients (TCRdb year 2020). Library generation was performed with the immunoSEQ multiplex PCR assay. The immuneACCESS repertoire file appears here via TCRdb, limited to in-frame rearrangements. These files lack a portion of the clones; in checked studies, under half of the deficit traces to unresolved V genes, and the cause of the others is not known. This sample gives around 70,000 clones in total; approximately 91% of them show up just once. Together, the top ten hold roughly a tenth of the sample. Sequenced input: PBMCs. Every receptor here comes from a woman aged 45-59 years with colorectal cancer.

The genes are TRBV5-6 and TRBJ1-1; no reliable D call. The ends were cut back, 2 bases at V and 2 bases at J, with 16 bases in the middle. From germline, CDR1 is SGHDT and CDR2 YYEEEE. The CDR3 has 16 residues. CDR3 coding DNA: TGTGCCAGCAGCTTTTGGACGGTGAGAGCAAACACTGAAGCTTTCTTT. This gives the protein CASSFWTVRANTEAFF.

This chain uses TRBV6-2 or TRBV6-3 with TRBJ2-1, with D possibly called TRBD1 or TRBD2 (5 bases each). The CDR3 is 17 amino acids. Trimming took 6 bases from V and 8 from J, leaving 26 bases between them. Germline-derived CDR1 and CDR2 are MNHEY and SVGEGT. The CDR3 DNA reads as TGTGCCAGCAGCCTCTCACAGGTAACGGACATGGGGGATGAGCAGTTCTTC. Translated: CASSLSQVTDMGDEQFF.

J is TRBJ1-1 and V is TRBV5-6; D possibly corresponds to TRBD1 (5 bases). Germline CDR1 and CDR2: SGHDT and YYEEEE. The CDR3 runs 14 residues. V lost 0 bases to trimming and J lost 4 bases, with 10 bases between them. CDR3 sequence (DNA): TGTGCCAGCAGCTTGGTTGGGGGAGCCACTGAAGCTTTCTTT. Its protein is CASSLVGGATEAFF.

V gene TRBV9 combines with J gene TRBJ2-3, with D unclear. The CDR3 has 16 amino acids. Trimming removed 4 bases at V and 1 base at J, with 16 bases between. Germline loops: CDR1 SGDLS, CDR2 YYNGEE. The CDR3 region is CASSLRNQRGTDTQYF. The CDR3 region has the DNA TGTGCCAGCAGCCTCCGGAACCAAAGGGGCACAGATACGCAGTATTTT.

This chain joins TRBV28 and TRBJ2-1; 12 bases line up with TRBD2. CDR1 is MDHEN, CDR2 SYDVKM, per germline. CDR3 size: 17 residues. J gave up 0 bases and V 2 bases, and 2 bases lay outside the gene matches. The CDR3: CASSLPSGGVSYNEQFF. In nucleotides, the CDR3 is TGTGCCAGCAGTTTACCTAGCGGGGGGGTCTCCTACAATGAGCAGTTCTTC.

The CDR3 region is CASSEARSRVQPQHF. Written as DNA, the CDR3 is TGTGCCAGCAGTGAAGCCCGGTCCAGGGTGCAGCCCCAGCATTTT. This chain uses TRBV6-1 with TRBJ1-5, with D possibly being TRBD1 (5 bases). CDR3 length equals 15 residues. Trimming took off 0 bases at V and 7 bases at J, with 13 bases between the two ends. CDR1 and CDR2 from the germline V gene are MNHNS and SASEGT.

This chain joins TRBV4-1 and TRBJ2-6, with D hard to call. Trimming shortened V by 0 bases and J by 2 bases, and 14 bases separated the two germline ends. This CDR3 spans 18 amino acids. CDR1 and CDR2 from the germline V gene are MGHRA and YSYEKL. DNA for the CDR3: TGCGCCAGCAGCCAAGAATGGGGTGGGGTCCCTGGGGCCAACGTCCTGACTTTC. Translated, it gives CASSQEWGGVPGANVLTF.

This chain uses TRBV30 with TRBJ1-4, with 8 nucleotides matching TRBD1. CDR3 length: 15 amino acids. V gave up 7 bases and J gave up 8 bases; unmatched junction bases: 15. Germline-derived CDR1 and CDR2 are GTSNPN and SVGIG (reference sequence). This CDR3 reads CASTTAQGAREKLFF. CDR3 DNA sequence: TGTGCCTCCACTACAGCCCAGGGGGCGCGCGAAAAACTGTTTTTT.

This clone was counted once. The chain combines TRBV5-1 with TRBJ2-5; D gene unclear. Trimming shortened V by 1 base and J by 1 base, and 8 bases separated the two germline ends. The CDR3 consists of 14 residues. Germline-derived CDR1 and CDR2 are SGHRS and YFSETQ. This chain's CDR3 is CASSLSHSQETQYF. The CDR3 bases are TGCGCCAGCAGCTTGTCACACAGCCAAGAGACCCAGTACTTC.

CDR3 residues: CASSFRRAGELFF. The CDR3 DNA sequence: TGTGCCAGCAGCTTCCGAAGGGCCGGGGAGCTGTTTTTT. V is TRBV14 and J is TRBJ2-2, with D uncertain. Trimming took off 5 bases at V and 6 bases at J, with 10 bases between the two ends. CDR1 and CDR2 from the germline V gene are SGHDN and FVKESK. The CDR3 runs 13 residues.

The DNA for the CDR3 is TGCGCCAGCAGCACCGGACAGGGAAATTCACCCCTCCACTTT. This translates into CASSTGQGNSPLHF. The V and J genes are TRBV5-1 and TRBJ1-6, with TRBD1 matching over 8 bases. CDR1 SGHRS and CDR2 YFSETQ come from the germline V gene. The CDR3 spans 14 residues. J lost 7 bases, V lost 4 bases, and 4 bases had no gene match. The full variable domain, rest sourced from reference TRBV5-1 and TRBJ1-6, is KAGVTQTPRYLIKTRGQQVTLSCSPISGHRSVSWYQQTPGQGLQFLFEYFSETQRNKGNFPGRFSGRQFSNSRSEMNVSTLELGDSALYLCASSTGQGNSPLHFGNGTRLTVT.

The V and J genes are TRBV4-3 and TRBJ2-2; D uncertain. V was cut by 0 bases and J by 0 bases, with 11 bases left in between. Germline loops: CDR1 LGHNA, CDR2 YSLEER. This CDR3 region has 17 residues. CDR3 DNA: TGCGCCAGCAGCCAAGATTGGACCCACGCGAACACCGGGGAGCTGTTTTTT. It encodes CASSQDWTHANTGELFF.

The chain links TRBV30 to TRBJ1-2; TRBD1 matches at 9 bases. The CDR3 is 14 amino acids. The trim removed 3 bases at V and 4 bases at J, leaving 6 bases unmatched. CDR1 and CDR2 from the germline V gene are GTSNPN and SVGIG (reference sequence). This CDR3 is CAWRDRGRSYGYTF. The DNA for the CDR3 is TGTGCCTGGAGGGACAGGGGTAGGAGCTATGGCTACACCTTC. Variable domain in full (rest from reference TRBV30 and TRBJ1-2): SQTIHQWPATLVQPVGSPLSLECTVEGTSNPNLYWYRQAAGRGLQLLFYSVGIGQISSEVPQNLSASRPQDRQFILSSKKLLLSDSGFYLCAWRDRGRSYGYTFGSGTRLTVV.

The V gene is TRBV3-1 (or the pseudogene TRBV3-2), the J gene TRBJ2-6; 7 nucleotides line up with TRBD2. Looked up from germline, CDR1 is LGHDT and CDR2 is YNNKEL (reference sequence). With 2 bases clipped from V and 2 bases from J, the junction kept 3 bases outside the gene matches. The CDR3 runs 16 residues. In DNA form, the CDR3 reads TGTGCCAGCAGCCAAACTGGGGGGGCTGGGGCCAACGTCCTGACTTTC. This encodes CASSQTGGAGANVLTF.

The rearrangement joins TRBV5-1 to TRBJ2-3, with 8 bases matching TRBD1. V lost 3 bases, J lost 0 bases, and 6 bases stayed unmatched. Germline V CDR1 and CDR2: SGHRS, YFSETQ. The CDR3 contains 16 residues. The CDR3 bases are TGCGCCAGCAGCTCCTTACAGGGGGTAAGCACAGATACGCAGTATTTT. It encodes CASSSLQGVSTDTQYF.

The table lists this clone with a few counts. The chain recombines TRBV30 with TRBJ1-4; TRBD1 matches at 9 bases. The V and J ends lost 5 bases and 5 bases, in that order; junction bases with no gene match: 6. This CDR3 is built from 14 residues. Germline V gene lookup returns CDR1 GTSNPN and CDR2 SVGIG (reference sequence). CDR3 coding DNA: TGTGCCTGGCAGACCGGGACAGGGAATGAAAAACTGTTTTTT. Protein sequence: CAWQTGTGNEKLFF.

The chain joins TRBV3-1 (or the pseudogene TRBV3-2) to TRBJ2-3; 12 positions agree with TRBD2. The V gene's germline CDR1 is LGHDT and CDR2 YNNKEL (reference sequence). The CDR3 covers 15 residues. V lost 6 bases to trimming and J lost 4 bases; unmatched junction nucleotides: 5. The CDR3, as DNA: TGTGCCAGCAGTCTTCTAGCGGGGGGGCCAGATACGCAGTATTTT. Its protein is CASSLLAGGPDTQYF.

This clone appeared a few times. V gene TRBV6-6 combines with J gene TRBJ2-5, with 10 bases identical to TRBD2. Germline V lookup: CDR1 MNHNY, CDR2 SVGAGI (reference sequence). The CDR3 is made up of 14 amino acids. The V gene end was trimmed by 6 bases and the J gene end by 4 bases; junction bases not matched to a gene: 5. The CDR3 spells CASRLAGLGETQYF. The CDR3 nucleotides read TGTGCCAGCAGACTAGCGGGGCTTGGAGAGACCCAGTACTTC.

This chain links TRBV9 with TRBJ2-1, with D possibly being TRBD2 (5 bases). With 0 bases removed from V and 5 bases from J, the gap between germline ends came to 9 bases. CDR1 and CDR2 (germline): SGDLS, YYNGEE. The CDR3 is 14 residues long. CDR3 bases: TGTGCCAGCAGCGTAGACAGCGGAAACAATGAGCAGTTCTTC. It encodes CASSVDSGNNEQFF. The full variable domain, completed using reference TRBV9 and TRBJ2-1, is DSGVTQTPKHLITATGQRVTLRCSPRSGDLSVYWYQQSLDQGLQFLIQYYNGEERAKGNILERFSAQQFPDLHSELNLSSLELGDSALYFCASSVDSGNNEQFFGPGTRLTVL.

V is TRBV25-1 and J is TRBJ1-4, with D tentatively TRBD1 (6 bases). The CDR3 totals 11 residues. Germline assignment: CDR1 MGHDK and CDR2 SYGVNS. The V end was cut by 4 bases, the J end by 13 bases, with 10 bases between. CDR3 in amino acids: CASSGYRVLFF. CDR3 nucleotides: TGTGCCAGCAGTGGCTACAGGGTACTGTTTTTT.

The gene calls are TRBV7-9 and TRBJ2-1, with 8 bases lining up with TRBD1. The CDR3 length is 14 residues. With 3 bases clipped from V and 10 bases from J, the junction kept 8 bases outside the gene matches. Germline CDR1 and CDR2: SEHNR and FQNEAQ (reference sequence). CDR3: CASSFPTGDSEQFF. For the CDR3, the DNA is TGTGCCAGCAGCTTTCCGACAGGGGATAGCGAGCAGTTCTTC.

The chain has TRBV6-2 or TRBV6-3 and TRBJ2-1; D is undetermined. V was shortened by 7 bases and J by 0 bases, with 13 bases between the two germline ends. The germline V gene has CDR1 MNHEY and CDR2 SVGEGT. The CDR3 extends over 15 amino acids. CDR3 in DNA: TGTGCCAGCAACCCCCACCTAAGCTCCTACAATGAGCAGTTCTTC. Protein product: CASNPHLSSYNEQFF.

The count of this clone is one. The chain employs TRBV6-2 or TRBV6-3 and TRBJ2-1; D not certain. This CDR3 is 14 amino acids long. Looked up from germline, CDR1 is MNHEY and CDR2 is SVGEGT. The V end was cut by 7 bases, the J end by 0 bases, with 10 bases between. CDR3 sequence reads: CASTPDPSYNEQFF. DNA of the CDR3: TGTGCCAGCACCCCGGACCCCTCCTACAATGAGCAGTTCTTC.

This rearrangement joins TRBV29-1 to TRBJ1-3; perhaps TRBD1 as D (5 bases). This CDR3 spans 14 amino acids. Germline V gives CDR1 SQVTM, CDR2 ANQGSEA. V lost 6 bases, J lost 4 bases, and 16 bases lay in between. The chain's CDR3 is CSVTSSGNGNTIYF. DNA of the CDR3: TGCAGCGTGACTTCTTCAGGGAACGGAAACACCATATATTTT. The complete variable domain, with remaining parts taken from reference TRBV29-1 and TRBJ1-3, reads SAVISQKPSRDICQRGTSLTIQCQVDSQVTMMFWYRQQPGQSLTLIATANQGSEATYESGFVIDKFPISRPNLTFSTLTVSNMSPEDSSIYLCSVTSSGNGNTIYFGEGSWLTVV.

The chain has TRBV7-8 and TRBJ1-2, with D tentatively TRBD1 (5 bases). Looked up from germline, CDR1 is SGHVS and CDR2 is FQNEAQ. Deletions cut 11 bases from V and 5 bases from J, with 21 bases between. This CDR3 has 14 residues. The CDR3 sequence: CASGVPAESYGYTF. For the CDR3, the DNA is TGTGCCTCGGGGGTTCCGGCGGAGTCGTATGGCTACACCTTC.

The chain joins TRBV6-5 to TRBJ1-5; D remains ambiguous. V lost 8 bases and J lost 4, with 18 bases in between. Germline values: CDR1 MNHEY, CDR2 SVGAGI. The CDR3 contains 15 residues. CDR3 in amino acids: CASLTGGLGNQPQHF. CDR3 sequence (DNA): TGTGCCAGCCTCACGGGAGGGCTGGGGAATCAGCCCCAGCATTTT.

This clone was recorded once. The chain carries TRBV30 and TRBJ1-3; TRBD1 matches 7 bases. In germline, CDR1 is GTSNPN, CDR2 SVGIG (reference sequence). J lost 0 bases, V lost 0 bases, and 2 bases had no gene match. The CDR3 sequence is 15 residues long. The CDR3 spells CAWSVGGHSGNTIYF. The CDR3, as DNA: TGTGCCTGGAGTGTAGGGGGCCACTCTGGAAACACCATATATTTT. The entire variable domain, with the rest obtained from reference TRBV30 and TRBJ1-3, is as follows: SQTIHQWPATLVQPVGSPLSLECTVEGTSNPNLYWYRQAAGRGLQLLFYSVGIGQISSEVPQNLSASRPQDRQFILSSKKLLLSDSGFYLCAWSVGGHSGNTIYFGEGSWLTVV.

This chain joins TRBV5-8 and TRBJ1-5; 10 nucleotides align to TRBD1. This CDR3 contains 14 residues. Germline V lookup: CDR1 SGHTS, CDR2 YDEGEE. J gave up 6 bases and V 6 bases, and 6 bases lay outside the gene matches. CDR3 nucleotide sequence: TGTGCCAGCACACCGGGACAGGGGACTCAGCCCCAGCATTTT. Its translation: CASTPGQGTQPQHF.

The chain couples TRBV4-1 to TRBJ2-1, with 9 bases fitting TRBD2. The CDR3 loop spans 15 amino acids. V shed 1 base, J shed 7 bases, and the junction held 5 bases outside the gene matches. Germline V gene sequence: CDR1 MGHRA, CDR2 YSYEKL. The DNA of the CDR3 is TGCGCCAGCAGCCAAGTAGGCGGGGGGGCAAATGAGCAGTTCTTC. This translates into CASSQVGGGANEQFF.

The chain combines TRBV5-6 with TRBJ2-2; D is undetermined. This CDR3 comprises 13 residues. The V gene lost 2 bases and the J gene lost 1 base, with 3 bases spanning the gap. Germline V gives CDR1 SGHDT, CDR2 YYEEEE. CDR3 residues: CASSLQNTGELFF. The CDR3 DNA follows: TGTGCCAGCAGCTTACAGAACACCGGGGAGCTGTTTTTT.

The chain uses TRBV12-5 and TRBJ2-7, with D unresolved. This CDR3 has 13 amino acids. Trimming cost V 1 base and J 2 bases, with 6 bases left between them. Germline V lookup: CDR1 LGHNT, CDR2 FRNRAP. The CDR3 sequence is CASGLGPTYEQYV. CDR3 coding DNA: TGTGCTAGTGGTTTGGGACCCACCTACGAGCAGTACGTC.

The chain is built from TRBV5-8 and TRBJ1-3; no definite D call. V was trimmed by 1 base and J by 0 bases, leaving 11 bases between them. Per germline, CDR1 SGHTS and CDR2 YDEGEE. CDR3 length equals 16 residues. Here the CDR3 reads CASSLMGVASGNTIYF. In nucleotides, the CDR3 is TGTGCCAGCAGCTTGATGGGCGTTGCCTCTGGAAACACCATATATTTT.